The 5 T cell receptor beta chains listed next were all sequenced from one sample in a study of tissue T cells after allogeneic stem cell transplantation. Time point here: mouse harvest day 7 after allogeneic transplant. Tail vein injection delivered 10^7 T-cell-depleted bone marrow cells and 10^6 splenic CD5+ T cells. Assay: immunoSEQ multiplex PCR; the TCRdb copy retains only in-frame clones and omits some. The data hold thousands of clones, with roughly half observed a single time. The source material was gut tissue. The receptors derive from a female BALB/c mouse given C57BL/6 T cells with graft-versus-host disease after an allogeneic hematopoietic cell transplant.

This clone was counted a few times. Gene names follow the mouse nomenclature. The read gets to within 1 residue of the CDR3 end, and the germline J gene fills in the rest. The rearrangement links TRBV26 to TRBJ1-6; a possible D gene is TRBD1 (5 bases). TRBJ1-6 carries the ORF label, with uncertain function. The CDR3 loop spans 15 amino acids. Trimming cost V 0 bases and J 7 bases, with 10 bases left between them. Germline V gene sequence: CDR1 KGHPV, CDR2 FQNQEV (reference sequence). The CDR3 here is CASSLSGVWNSPLYF. The CDR3 bases that were read are TGTGCCAGCAGTCTGTCAGGGGTATGGAATTCGCCCCTCTAC.

This clone was counted between two and nine times. The gene symbols are mouse symbols. The DNA read from the CDR3 is TGTGCCAGCAGTCGCAGGGGGCGAGACACCCAGTAC. Encoded protein: CASSRRGRDTQY. The entire CDR3 sequence reads CASSRRGRDTQYF. The chain employs TRBV26 and TRBJ2-5, with 8 bases fitting TRBD1. The sequenced fragment ends 1 residue before the CDR3 boundary, so the rest is inferred from the germline J gene. Germline values: CDR1 KGHPV, CDR2 FQNQEV (reference sequence). This CDR3 has 13 amino acids. J lost 5 bases, V lost 4 bases, and 2 bases had no gene match.

As concerns this clone: Genes here carry mouse names. The read comes to an end 1 residue before the CDR3 does, leaving the germline J gene to fill in the end. The V call is TRBV23, the J call TRBJ2-5; the table gives TRBD1 as D, unverified against the DNA. The CDR3 consists of 13 residues. CDR1 is KGHTA and CDR2 is FQNQQP in the germline V gene. The DNA read from the CDR3 is TGCTCCAGCAGTCAAGGACAACAAGACACCCAGTAC. Protein: CSSSQGQQDTQY. The whole CDR3 region reads CSSSQGQQDTQYF.

The sample holds one count of this clone. Each gene name is a mouse one. The sequence runs out 1 residue before the end of the CDR3; the remainder is reconstructed from the germline J gene. The chain couples TRBV5 to TRBJ2-5; TRBD1 matches 7 bases. Per germline, CDR1 LGHNA and CDR2 YNLKQL (reference sequence). With V trimmed by 1 base and J by 1 base, 2 bases remained unmatched. This CDR3 spans 15 amino acids. CDR3 bases read: TGTGCCAGCAGCCAAGCCGGGACAGACCAAGACACCCAGTAC. This encodes CASSQAGTDQDTQY. The full CDR3 is CASSQAGTDQDTQYF.

In this sample, this clone turned up a few times. The gene names given are mouse names. The read falls 1 residue short of the CDR3 end, and the missing part is taken from the germline J gene. The rearrangement joins TRBV26 to TRBJ1-3; 8 bases fit TRBD1. Germline V lookup: CDR1 KGHPV, CDR2 FQNQEV (reference sequence). The CDR3 has 14 residues. The J segment lost 4 bases and the V segment lost 3 bases, leaving 2 bases of the junction unmatched. The CDR3 here is CASSLQGVGNTLYF. The sequenced part of the CDR3 DNA is TGTGCCAGCAGTCTACAGGGGGTCGGAAATACGCTCTAT.